The 12 T cell receptor beta chains in this list originate from one sample, sequenced in a study of beta chain features in type 1 diabetes. Investigators reverse transcribed all isolated RNA, so they sequenced expressed TCRB transcripts. This table comes from immunoSEQ multiplex PCR, and its TCRdb copy is limited to in-frame clones, with some not included. The table has around 330,000 clones, approximately 11% seen once. The specimen sequenced was naive CD4+ T cells from blood. The receptor source for this set is a woman between 25 and 40 years old in good health.

This clone was detected only a few times. The chain uses TRBV19 and TRBJ2-5; a weak D match, TRBD2 (6 bases). V lost 0 bases, J lost 5 bases, and 13 bases lay in between. Germline V CDR1 and CDR2: LNHDA, SQIVND (reference sequence). The CDR3 extends over 15 amino acids. The CDR3 nucleotides read TGTGCCAGTAGTATAGATGGCGGGATGGCGGAGACCCAGTACTTC. As protein: CASSIDGGMAETQYF. Full variable domain (remainder filled in from reference TRBV19 and TRBJ2-5): DGGITQSPKYLFRKEGQNVTLSCEQNLNHDAMYWYRQDPGQGLRLIYYSQIVNDFQKGDIAEGYSVSREKKESFPLTVTSAQKNPTAFYLCASSIDGGMAETQYFGPGTRLLVL.

This clone has just a few counts. This chain uses TRBV28 with TRBJ2-1; 8 bases line up with TRBD2. CDR1 MDHEN and CDR2 SYDVKM come from the germline V gene. The CDR3 sequence is 15 residues long. The V gene end was trimmed by 3 bases and the J gene end by 7 bases; junction bases not matched to a gene: 8. CDR3 amino acids: CASSLSSGNLNEQFF. CDR3 DNA: TGTGCCAGCAGTTTGAGTAGCGGGAATCTGAATGAGCAGTTCTTC.

This clone was detected only a few times. This chain uses TRBV7-8 with TRBJ2-1, with 9 bases lining up with TRBD1. Per germline, CDR1 SGHVS and CDR2 FQNEAQ. CDR3 length: 15 residues. V trimming: 1 base; J trimming: 7 bases; junction bases outside the gene matches: 5. Here the CDR3 DNA reads TGTGCCAGCAGCTTAGGGGGGACAGGGCTGAATGAGCAGTTCTTC. Encoded protein: CASSLGGTGLNEQFF.

In its sample, this clone was seen a few times. CDR3 nucleotide sequence: TGCAGCGTTCGGACTAGCGGCTCCTACAATGAGCAGTTCTTC. It is translated as CSVRTSGSYNEQFF. This chain connects TRBV29-1 to TRBJ2-1; 10 bases line up with TRBD2. Germline V gives CDR1 SQVTM, CDR2 ANQGSEA. The length of the CDR3 is 14 residues. V lost 5 bases and J lost 0; bases outside the gene matches: 1.

The chain carries TRBV7-2 and TRBJ2-2; D unresolved. This CDR3 comprises 12 residues. Germline V lookup: CDR1 SGHTA, CDR2 FQGNSA. V was clipped by 3 bases and J by 6 bases, with 5 bases between them. CDR3: CASSFLSGELFF. As DNA, the CDR3 is TGTGCCAGCAGCTTTCTTTCCGGGGAGCTGTTTTTT.

V gene TRBV28 combines with J gene TRBJ2-1; D call uncertain. CDR3 length equals 16 residues. The V end was cut by 6 bases, the J end by 0 bases, with 15 bases between. Germline values: CDR1 MDHEN, CDR2 SYDVKM. The CDR3, as DNA: TGTGCCAGCAGCCTTACCCCTGCCAGCTCCTACAATGAGCAGTTCTTC. This codes for CASSLTPASSYNEQFF.

In its sample, this clone was seen a few times. The V gene is TRBV4-2, the J gene TRBJ2-1; D is possibly TRBD2 (6 bases). Germline values: CDR1 LGHNA, CDR2 YNFKEQ. The CDR3 has 19 amino acids. V dropped 0 bases and J dropped 4 bases, with 22 bases sitting between them. The CDR3 loop is CASSQEIHGSPSLYNEQFF. In DNA form, the CDR3 reads TGTGCCAGCAGCCAAGAGATCCACGGGAGCCCATCCTTATACAATGAGCAGTTCTTC.

There are a few counts of this clone. V and J are TRBV7-2 and TRBJ2-5; TRBD1 aligns across 8 bases. The junction had 4 bases not matched to a gene; V was cut back by 5 bases and J by 5 bases. The CDR3 spans 13 residues. Germline CDR1 reads SGHTA; CDR2 reads FQGNSA. The CDR3, as DNA: TGTGCCAGCAGCACCGACAGGGGTGAGACCCAGTACTTC. It yields the protein CASSTDRGETQYF.

The genes are TRBV4-3 and TRBJ2-1; a weak D match, TRBD2 (7 bases). Germline values: CDR1 LGHNA, CDR2 YSLEER. The germline V and J ends were trimmed by 0 bases and 0 bases, with 18 bases remaining between them. CDR3 size: 19 residues. CDR3 protein: CASSQDTGGLISSYNEQFF. The CDR3, as DNA: TGCGCCAGCAGCCAAGACACGGGGGGCTTGATTAGCTCCTACAATGAGCAGTTCTTC.

The sample holds a few counts of this clone. The rearrangement uses TRBV11-1 and TRBJ2-1; D is perhaps TRBD2 (5 bases). The CDR3 is 15 amino acids. V was pared by 5 bases and J by 1 base, with 12 bases between. Germline V gene lookup returns CDR1 SGHAT and CDR2 FQDESV (reference sequence). The DNA for the CDR3 is TGTGCCAGCAGCATTAGCGAGCCATCCTACAATGAGCAGTTCTTC. Its protein product is CASSISEPSYNEQFF.

Here the CDR3 DNA reads TGTGCCAGCAAGTTAGTGGAGACCCAGTACTTC. Encoded protein: CASKLVETQYF. The genes are TRBV6-6 and TRBJ2-5; D ambiguous. The CDR3 sequence is 11 residues long. Germline CDR1 MNHNY, CDR2 SVGAGI (reference sequence). The V end was cut by 7 bases, the J end by 5 bases, with 8 bases between.

This clone was observed a few times. V gene TRBV5-1 combines with J gene TRBJ2-2; 7 positions match TRBD2. V lost 9 bases and J lost 5; bases outside the gene matches: 7. Germline V CDR1 and CDR2: SGHRS, YFSETQ. This CDR3 spans 13 amino acids. The CDR3 is CAIKRDGTGELFF. The CDR3 bases are TGCGCCATCAAGCGGGATGGTACCGGGGAGCTGTTTTTT.